This T cell receptor beta chain was obtained from a study of technical replicates of blood from a handful of donors. The protocol was immunoSEQ multiplex PCR, while the TCRdb copy is restricted to in-frame clones and leaves out a portion. The data show under 100,000 clones, approximately 86% seen once. Between the trimmed V and J ends, which lost 3 bases and 3 bases, there was a span of 13 bases. Per the germline V gene, CDR1 is SGHNT and CDR2 is YYREEE (reference sequence). The CDR3 is made up of 14 amino acids. This clone was seen a few times. The material sequenced was PBMCs. The chain joins TRBV5-4 to TRBJ2-7, with unresolved D. This clonotype was obtained from a human donor in good health. Some clones in this sample may be carry-over from other donors' samples. CDR3 in amino acids: CASSSGVDYYEQYF. The CDR3 DNA is TGTGCCAGCAGCTCTGGAGTAGATTACTACGAGCAGTACTTC.